The present entry profiles one T cell receptor (beta chain) with its context. This specimen belongs to a study of blood T cell repertoires in COVID-19. Across the whole study: The United States, Italy and Spain supplied acute and convalescent COVID-19 samples. Sources were T cells, B-cell-depleted T cells, or PBMCs; the material itself was cDNA or gDNA.

CDR1 is SGHDT, CDR2 YYEEEE, per germline. Trimming pared 3 bases from V and 3 bases from J, leaving 16 bases between. The CDR3 has 16 residues. In the original analysis: The assay estimated nucleated cells by amplifying reference gene primers. Clones were read by immunoSEQ multiplex PCR, and TCRdb kept only the in-frame ones, dropping some. The V and J calls and clone size were taken over from that table, and D and trimming were inferred from the DNA. This sample has some 140,000 clones, with about three quarters found just once. Input material: peripheral blood. The chain carries TRBV5-6 and TRBJ2-1, with a possible D match to TRBD2 (5 bases). This receptor was identified in a man at least 80 years old with acute or convalescent COVID-19. CDR3 nucleotide sequence: TGTGCCAGCAGCTGGGTGGACCGGGCGGGCTACAATGAGCAGTTCTTC. As protein: CASSWVDRAGYNEQFF.